The 9 T cell receptor beta chains below come from one sample, sequenced in a study of shared clonotypes between healthy human individuals. Method: immunoSEQ multiplex PCR; TCRdb's copy keeps in-frame clones and lacks some. In the table there are 2 million to 2.5 million clones, about 92% of which are singletons. The sequenced sample consisted of naive CD4+ T cells from PBMCs. Subset indicated: CD45RA+ positively selected. The source is a man aged 18-30 years in good health. Some clones in this sample may be carry-over from other donors' samples.

The chain has TRBV19 and TRBJ2-6, with TRBD2 identical over 13 bases. The V gene end was trimmed by 4 bases and the J gene end by 1 base; junction bases not matched to a gene: 7. The CDR3 has 19 residues. Germline V gene data show CDR1 as LNHDA and CDR2 as SQIVND (reference sequence). In DNA form, the CDR3 reads TGTGCCAGTAGTACCCCCGGGACTAGCGGGACGTCTGGGGCCAACGTCCTGACTTTC. Its protein is CASSTPGTSGTSGANVLTF.

In this sample, this clone turned up a few times. Within the sample, other DNA sequences also encode this same CDR3. The V and J genes are TRBV7-2 and TRBJ2-1, with D possibly called TRBD1 or TRBD2 (5 bases each). The CDR3 has 14 residues. Germline lookup yields CDR1 SGHTA and CDR2 FQGNSA. V shed 0 bases and J shed 4 bases, with 7 bases lying between them. The CDR3 region is CASSLAGVYNEQFF. The CDR3 DNA is TGTGCCAGCAGCTTAGCGGGGGTTTACAATGAGCAGTTCTTC.

The chain couples TRBV6-6 to TRBJ1-5, with D possibly being TRBD1 (5 bases). CDR1 and CDR2 from the germline V gene are MNHNY and SVGAGI (reference sequence). The germline V and J ends were trimmed by 6 bases and 9 bases, with 21 bases remaining between them. The CDR3 is 15 amino acids. The CDR3 loop is CASRAEGEGVWPQHF. The CDR3 DNA reads as TGTGCCAGCAGGGCGGAAGGGGAGGGAGTGTGGCCCCAGCATTTT.

The rearrangement uses TRBV5-1 and TRBJ1-1, with TRBD1 matching 8 bases. Germline trimming cut 4 bases from V and 4 bases from J; bases unmatched to any gene: 9. The CDR3 spans 15 residues. CDR1 and CDR2 (germline): SGHRS, YFSETQ. CDR3 coding DNA: TGCGCCAGCAGCGGGAGACAGGGGTCGGGCACTGAAGCTTTCTTT. Translating it yields CASSGRQGSGTEAFF. The full variable domain, rest sourced from reference TRBV5-1 and TRBJ1-1, is KAGVTQTPRYLIKTRGQQVTLSCSPISGHRSVSWYQQTPGQGLQFLFEYFSETQRNKGNFPGRFSGRQFSNSRSEMNVSTLELGDSALYLCASSGRQGSGTEAFFGQGTRLTVV.

CDR3 sequence reads: CASSTAGTSSYEQYF. CDR3 sequence (DNA): TGTGCCAGCAGTACAGCGGGGACGAGCTCCTACGAGCAGTACTTC. The rearrangement joins TRBV6-1 to TRBJ2-7; 7 bases fit TRBD2. CDR1 and CDR2 from the germline V gene are MNHNS and SASEGT. The CDR3 runs to 15 residues. Trimming at V came to 5 bases and at J to 0 bases, leaving 7 bases not matched to a gene.

This clone was found a few times. The V and J genes are TRBV6-6 and TRBJ1-5; D remains unclear. The CDR3 loop spans 12 amino acids. Trimming stripped 5 bases from V and 2 bases from J, with 4 bases between. Germline assignment: CDR1 MNHNY and CDR2 SVGAGI (reference sequence). The CDR3 nucleotides are TGTGCCAGCAGTGGTCGCAATCAGCCCCAGCATTTT. Protein: CASSGRNQPQHF.

V usage is TRBV18 and J usage is TRBJ2-7; TRBD2 matches 14 bases. Germline CDR1 reads KGHSH; CDR2 reads LQKENI. The CDR3 has 17 amino acids. V shed 4 bases, J shed 4 bases, and the junction held 9 bases outside the gene matches. This chain's CDR3 is CASSRSGTSGSRYEQYF. In DNA, the CDR3 is TGTGCCAGCTCACGCTCCGGGACTAGCGGGAGTAGGTACGAGCAGTACTTC.

V and J are TRBV18 and TRBJ2-1; possibly TRBD2 for D (5 bases). Looked up from germline, CDR1 is KGHSH and CDR2 is LQKENI. The ends were cut back, 6 bases at V and 3 bases at J, with 18 bases in the middle. The CDR3 is made up of 16 amino acids. CDR3 loop: CASSTNGLGLYNEQFF. In nucleotides, the CDR3 is TGTGCCAGCTCCACAAACGGACTGGGCCTCTACAATGAGCAGTTCTTC.

CDR3 in amino acids: CASSQVNGDTVTDTQYF. In DNA, the CDR3 is TGTGCCAGCAGCCAAGTTAATGGGGACACAGTCACAGATACGCAGTATTTT. This sequence joins TRBV4-2 and TRBJ2-3, with a possible D match to TRBD1 (6 bases). Trimming removed 1 base at V and 2 bases at J, with 16 bases between. CDR3 size: 17 residues. Germline loops: CDR1 LGHNA, CDR2 YNFKEQ.